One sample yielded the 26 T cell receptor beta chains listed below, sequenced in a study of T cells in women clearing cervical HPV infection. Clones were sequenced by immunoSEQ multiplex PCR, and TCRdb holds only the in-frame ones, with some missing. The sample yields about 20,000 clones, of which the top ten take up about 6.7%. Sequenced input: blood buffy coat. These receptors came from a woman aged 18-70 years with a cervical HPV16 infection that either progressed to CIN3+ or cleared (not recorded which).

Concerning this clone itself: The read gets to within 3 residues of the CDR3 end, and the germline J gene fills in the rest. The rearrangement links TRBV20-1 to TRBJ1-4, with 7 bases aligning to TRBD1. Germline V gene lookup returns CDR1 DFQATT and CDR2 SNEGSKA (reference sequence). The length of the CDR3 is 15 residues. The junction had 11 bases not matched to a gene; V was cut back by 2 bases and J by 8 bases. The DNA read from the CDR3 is TGCAGTGCTAGACCCCCAGACAGGGTCAACGAAAAA. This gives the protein CSARPPDRVNEK. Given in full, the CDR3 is CSARPPDRVNEKLFF.

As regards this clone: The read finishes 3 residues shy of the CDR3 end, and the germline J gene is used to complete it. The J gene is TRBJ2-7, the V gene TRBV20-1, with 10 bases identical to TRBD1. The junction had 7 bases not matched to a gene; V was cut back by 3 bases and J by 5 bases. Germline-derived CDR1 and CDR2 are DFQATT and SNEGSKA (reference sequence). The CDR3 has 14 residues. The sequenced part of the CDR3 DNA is TGCAGTGCTAGGACAGGGGGCGCAAAGAACGAG. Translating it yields CSARTGGAKNE. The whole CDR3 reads CSARTGGAKNEQYF.

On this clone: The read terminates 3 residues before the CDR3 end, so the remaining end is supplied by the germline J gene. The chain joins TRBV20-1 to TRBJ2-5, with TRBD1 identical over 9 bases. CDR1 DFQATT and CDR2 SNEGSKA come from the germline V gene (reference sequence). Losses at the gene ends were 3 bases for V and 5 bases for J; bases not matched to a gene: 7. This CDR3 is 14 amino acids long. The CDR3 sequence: CSASHRGRGETQYF. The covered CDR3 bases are TGCAGTGCTAGCCACAGGGGGCGAGGGGAGACC.

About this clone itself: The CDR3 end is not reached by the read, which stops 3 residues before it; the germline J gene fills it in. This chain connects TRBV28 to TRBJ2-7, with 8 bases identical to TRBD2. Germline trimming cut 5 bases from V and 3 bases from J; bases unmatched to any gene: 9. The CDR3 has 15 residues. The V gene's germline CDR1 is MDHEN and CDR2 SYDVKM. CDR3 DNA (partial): TGTGCCAGCAGTCCGGGACTAGTTGAAAGCTACGAG. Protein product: CASSPGLVESYE. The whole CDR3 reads CASSPGLVESYEQYF.

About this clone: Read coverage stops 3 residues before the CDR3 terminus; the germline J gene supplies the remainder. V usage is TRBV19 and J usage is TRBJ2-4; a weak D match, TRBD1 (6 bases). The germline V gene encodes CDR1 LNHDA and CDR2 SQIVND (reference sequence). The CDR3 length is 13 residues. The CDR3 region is CASSLGQNYGQYF. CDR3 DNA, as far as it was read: TGTGCCAGTAGCCTCGGACAGAACTATGGT.

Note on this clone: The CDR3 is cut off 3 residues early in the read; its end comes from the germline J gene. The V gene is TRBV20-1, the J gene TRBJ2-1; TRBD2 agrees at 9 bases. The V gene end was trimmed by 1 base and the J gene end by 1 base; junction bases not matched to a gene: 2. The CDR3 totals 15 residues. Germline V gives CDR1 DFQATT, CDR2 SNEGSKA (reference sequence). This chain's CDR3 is CSARGLAESYNEQFF. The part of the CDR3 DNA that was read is TGCAGTGCTAGAGGACTAGCGGAGTCCTACAATGAG.

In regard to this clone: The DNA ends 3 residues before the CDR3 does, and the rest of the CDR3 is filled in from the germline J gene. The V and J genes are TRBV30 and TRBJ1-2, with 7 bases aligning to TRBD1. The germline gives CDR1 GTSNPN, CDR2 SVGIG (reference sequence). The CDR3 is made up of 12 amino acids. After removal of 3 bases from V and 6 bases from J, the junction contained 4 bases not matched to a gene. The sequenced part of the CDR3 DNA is TGTGCCTGGAGGGGGAGGGGGCATGGC. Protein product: CAWRGRGHG. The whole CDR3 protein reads CAWRGRGHGYTF.

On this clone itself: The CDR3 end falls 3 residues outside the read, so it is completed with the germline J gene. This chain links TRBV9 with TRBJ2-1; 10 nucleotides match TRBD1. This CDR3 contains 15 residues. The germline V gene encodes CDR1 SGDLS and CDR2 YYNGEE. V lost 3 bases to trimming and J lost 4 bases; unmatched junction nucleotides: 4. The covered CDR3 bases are TGTGCCAGCAGCGAGACAGGGGGCGAATACAATGAG. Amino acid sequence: CASSETGGEYNE. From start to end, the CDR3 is CASSETGGEYNEQFF.

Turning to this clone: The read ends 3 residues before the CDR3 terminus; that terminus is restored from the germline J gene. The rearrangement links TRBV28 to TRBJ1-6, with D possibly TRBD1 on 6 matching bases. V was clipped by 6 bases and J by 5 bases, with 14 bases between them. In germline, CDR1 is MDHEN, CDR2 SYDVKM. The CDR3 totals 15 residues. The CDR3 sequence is CASSSGGADNSPLHF. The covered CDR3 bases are TGTGCCAGCAGCTCGGGGGGGGCAGATAATTCACCC.

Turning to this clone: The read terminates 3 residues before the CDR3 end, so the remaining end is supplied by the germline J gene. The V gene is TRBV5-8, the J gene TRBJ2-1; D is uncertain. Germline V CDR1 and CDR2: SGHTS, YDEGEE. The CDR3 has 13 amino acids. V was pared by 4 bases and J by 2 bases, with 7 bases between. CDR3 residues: CASSPRTYNEQFF. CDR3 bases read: TGTGCCAGCAGCCCGCGAACCTACAATGAG.

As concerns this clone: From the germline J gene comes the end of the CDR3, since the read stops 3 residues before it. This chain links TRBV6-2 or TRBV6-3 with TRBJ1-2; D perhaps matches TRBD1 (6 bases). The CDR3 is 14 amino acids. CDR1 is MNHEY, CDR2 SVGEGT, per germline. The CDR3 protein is CASSYPGGWDDYTF. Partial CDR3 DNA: TGTGCCAGCAGTTACCCGGGGGGCTGGGATGAC.

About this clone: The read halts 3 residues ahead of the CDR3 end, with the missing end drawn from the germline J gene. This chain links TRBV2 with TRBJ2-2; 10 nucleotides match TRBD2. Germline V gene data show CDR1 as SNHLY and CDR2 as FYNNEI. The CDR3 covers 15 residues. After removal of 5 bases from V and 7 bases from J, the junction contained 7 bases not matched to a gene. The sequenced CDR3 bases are TGTGCCAGCAGTTCTAGCGGGAGTGGTATCGGGGAG. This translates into CASSSSGSGIGE. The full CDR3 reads CASSSSGSGIGELFF.

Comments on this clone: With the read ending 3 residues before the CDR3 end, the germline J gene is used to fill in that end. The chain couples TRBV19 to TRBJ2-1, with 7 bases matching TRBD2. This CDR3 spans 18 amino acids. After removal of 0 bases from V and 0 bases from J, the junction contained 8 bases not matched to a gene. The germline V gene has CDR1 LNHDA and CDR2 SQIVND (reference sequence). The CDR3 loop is CASSIDKGRGSSYNEQFF. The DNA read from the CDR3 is TGTGCCAGTAGTATAGATAAGGGGAGGGGCAGCTCCTACAATGAG.

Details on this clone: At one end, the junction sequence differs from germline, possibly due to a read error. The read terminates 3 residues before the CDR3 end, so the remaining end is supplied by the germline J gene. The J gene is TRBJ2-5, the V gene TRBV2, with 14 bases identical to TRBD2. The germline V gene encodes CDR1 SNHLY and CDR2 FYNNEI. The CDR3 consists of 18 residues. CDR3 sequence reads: CAGSLVGGTSGRLETQYF. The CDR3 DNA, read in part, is TGTGCCGGCAGTTTGGTTGGCGGGACTAGCGGGAGACTAGAGACC.

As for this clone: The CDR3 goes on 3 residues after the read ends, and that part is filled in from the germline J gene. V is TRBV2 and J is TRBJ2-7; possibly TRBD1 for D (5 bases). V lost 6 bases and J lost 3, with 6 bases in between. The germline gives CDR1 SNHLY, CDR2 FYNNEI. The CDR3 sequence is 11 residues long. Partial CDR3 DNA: TGTGCCAGCAGCAGGGTCTACGAG. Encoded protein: CASSRVYE. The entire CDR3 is CASSRVYEQYF.

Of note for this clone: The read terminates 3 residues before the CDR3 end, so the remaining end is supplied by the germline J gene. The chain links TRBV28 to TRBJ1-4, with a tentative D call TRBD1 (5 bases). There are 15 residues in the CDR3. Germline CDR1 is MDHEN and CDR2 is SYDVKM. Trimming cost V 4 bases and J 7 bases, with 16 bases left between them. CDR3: CASSSDGAGGEKLFF. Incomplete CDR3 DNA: TGTGCCAGCAGTTCCGACGGGGCGGGGGGTGAAAAA.

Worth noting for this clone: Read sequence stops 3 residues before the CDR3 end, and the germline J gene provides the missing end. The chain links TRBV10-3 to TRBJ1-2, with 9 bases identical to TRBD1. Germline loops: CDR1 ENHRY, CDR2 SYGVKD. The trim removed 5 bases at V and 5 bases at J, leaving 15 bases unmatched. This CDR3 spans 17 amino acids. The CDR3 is CAISNTGTGSNSYGYTF. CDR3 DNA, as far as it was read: TGTGCCATCAGTAATACCGGGACAGGGTCTAATTCTTATGGC.

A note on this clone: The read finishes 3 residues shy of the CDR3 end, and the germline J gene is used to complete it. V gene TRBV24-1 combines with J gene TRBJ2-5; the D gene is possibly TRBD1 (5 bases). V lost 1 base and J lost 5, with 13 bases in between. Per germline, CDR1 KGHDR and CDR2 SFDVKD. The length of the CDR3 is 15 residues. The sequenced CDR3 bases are TGTGCCACCAGTGATTTAAAAGGGGTACGGGAGACC. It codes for CATSDLKGVRET. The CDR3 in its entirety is CATSDLKGVRETQYF.

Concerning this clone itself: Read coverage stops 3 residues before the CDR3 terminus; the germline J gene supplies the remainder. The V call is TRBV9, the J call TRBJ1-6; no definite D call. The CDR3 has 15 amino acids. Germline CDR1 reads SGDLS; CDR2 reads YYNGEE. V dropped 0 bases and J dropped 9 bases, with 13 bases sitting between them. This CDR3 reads CASSVDPRRFSPLHF. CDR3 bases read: TGTGCCAGCAGCGTAGACCCCAGGAGATTTTCACCC.

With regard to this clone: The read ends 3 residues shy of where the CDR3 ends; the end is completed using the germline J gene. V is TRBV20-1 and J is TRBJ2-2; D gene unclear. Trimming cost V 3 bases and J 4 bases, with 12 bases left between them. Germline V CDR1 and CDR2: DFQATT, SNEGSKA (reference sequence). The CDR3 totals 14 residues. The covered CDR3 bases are TGCAGTGCTAGGCAGTCGTCTGGCACCGGGGAG. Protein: CSARQSSGTGE. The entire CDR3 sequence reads CSARQSSGTGELFF.

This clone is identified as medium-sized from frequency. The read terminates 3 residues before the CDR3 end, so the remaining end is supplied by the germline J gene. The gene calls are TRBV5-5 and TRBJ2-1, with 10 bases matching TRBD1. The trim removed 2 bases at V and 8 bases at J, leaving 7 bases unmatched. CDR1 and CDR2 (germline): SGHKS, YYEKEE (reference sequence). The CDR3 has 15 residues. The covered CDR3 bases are TGTGCCAGCAGCTTAAGGGACAGGGGTTTCGATGAG. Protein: CASSLRDRGFDE. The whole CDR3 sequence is CASSLRDRGFDEQFF.

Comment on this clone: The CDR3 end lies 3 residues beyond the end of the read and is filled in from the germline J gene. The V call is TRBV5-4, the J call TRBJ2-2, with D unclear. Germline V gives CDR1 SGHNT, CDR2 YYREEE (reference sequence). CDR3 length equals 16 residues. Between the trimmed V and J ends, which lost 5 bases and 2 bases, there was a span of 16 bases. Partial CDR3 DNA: TGTGCCAGCAGGTCCTCAGGCAGCCTTAACACCGGGGAG. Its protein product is CASRSSGSLNTGE. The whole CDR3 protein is CASRSSGSLNTGELFF. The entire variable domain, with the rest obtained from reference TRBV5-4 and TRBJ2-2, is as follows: ETGVTQSPTHLIKTRGQQVTLRCSSQSGHNTVSWYQQALGQGPQFIFQYYREEENGRGNFPPRFSGLQFPNYSSELNVNALELDDSALYLCASRSSGSLNTGELFFGEGSRLTVL.

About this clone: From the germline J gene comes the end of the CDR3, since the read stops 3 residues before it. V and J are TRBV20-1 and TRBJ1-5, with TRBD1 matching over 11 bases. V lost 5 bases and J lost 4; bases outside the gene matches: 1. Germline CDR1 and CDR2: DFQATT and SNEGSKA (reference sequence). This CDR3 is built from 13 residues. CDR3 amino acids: CSAGQGANQPQHF. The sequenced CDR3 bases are TGCAGTGCTGGACAGGGGGCGAATCAGCCC.

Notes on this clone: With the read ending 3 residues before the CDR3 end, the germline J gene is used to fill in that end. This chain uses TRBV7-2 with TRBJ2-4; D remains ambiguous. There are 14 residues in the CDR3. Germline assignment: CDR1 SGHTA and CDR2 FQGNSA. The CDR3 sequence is CASSLAVPPYGQYF. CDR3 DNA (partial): TGTGCCAGCAGCTTAGCAGTTCCACCCTATGGT.

The CDR3 loop reads CASSGGERNKLFF. The part of the CDR3 DNA that was read is TGTGCCAGCAGTGGGGGGGAAAGAAACAAA. The rearrangement links TRBV25-1 to TRBJ1-4; tentatively, D is TRBD1 (5 bases). The read is 3 residues too short to cover the CDR3 end, so that end is filled in from the germline J gene. From germline, CDR1 is MGHDK and CDR2 SYGVNS. The CDR3 spans 13 residues.

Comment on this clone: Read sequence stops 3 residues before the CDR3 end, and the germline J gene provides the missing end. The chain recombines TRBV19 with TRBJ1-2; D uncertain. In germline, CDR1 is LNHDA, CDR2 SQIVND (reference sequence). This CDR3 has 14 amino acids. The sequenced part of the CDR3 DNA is TGTGCCAGTAGGGTCGAGCGGACCTACAATGAC. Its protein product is CASRVERTYND. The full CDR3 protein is CASRVERTYNDYTF.